This TCR beta chain was retrieved from a study of cytomegalovirus exposure and HLA in healthy donors. Study-wide context: Across 350 to 500 genotyped donors, around 80% landed in the Caucasian-associated ancestry cluster. Findings and caveats of the study: In a later analysis, TCR beta V- and J-gene trimming showed a link to a missense DCLRE1C variant. High sensitivity and specificity were reportedly achieved when the classifier diagnosed cytomegalovirus status. The study put 150 to 200 TCR beta chains on its list as cytomegalovirus-associated.

Remarks on this clone: Its antigen is undetermined.

With 60 Vbeta and 13 Jbeta primers, the PCR was carried out. The protocol was immunoSEQ multiplex PCR, while the TCRdb copy is restricted to in-frame clones and leaves out a portion. The profile covers 75,000 to 95,000 clones, with roughly four fifths appearing a single time and 4.6% taken by the ten largest. The CDR3 totals 14 residues. In germline, CDR1 is SGHNT, CDR2 YENEEA. J gave up 3 bases and V 5 bases, and 4 bases lay outside the gene matches. Sequenced: PBMCs. The sequence was obtained from a woman between 40 and 50 years old in good health and CMV-seropositive. The chain is built from TRBV11-3 and TRBJ2-1; 7 nucleotides agree with TRBD1. The CDR3 DNA sequence: TGTGCCAGCAGCCCCCGACAGGGCTACAATGAGCAGTTCTTC. It codes for CASSPRQGYNEQFF.